These 8 T cell receptor beta chains share one sample of origin, sequenced in a study of blood T cell repertoires in COVID-19. Sequenced by immunoSEQ multiplex PCR; TCRdb stores in-frame clones only, minus some. Seen here are 110,000 to 150,000 clones, about three quarters observed once, and the top ten hold roughly 2%. The sequenced material came from peripheral blood. The receptors originated from an older woman with acute or convalescent COVID-19.

This clone was seen a few times. CDR3 sequence: CAISEPTGGNSPLHF. The CDR3 nucleotides read TGTGCCATCAGTGAGCCGACAGGGGGTAATTCACCCCTCCACTTT. The chain couples TRBV10-3 to TRBJ1-6; 9 nucleotides line up with TRBD1. The germline gives CDR1 ENHRY, CDR2 SYGVKD. This CDR3 is built from 15 residues. With 2 bases clipped from V and 6 bases from J, the junction kept 2 bases outside the gene matches.

The rearrangement links TRBV28 to TRBJ1-2; no clear D. Per the germline V gene, CDR1 is MDHEN and CDR2 is SYDVKM. V lost 1 base and J lost 4, with 7 bases in between. This CDR3 is 13 amino acids long. CDR3 sequence reads: CASSLLSLYGYTF. The CDR3 DNA reads as TGTGCCAGCAGTTTATTATCCCTCTATGGCTACACCTTC.

This chain uses TRBV2 with TRBJ2-1; 8 bases match TRBD1. V was pared by 4 bases and J by 5 bases, with 7 bases of the junction left unmatched. The CDR3 runs to 15 residues. Per germline, CDR1 SNHLY and CDR2 FYNNEI. For the CDR3, the DNA is TGTGCCAGCAGTGTGGAAGGGACAGGCGACAATGAGCAGTTCTTC. Its protein is CASSVEGTGDNEQFF.

The rearrangement links TRBV28 to TRBJ2-7, with 8 bases lining up with TRBD2. Germline CDR1 is MDHEN and CDR2 is SYDVKM. The ends lost 4 bases at V and 7 bases at J; junction bases unmatched: 15. The CDR3 has 16 residues. CDR3 protein: CASSSTSRLAFGEQYF. In DNA form, the CDR3 reads TGTGCCAGCAGTTCGACCTCCCGACTAGCGTTTGGTGAGCAGTACTTC.

The V call is TRBV3-1 (or the pseudogene TRBV3-2), the J call TRBJ2-3, with 9 nucleotides matching TRBD2. V shed 4 bases and J 6 bases; nucleotides not matched to a gene: 5. This CDR3 has 14 residues. Germline values: CDR1 LGHDT, CDR2 YNNKEL (reference sequence). The chain's CDR3 is CASSRASGMDTQYF. DNA for the CDR3: TGTGCCAGCAGCCGGGCTAGCGGGATGGATACGCAGTATTTT.

The chain combines TRBV5-1 with TRBJ2-7, with D possibly matching TRBD1 (6 bases). The ends were cut back, 0 bases at V and 3 bases at J, with 13 bases in the middle. The length of the CDR3 is 15 residues. Germline CDR1 reads SGHRS; CDR2 reads YFSETQ. The CDR3 bases are TGCGCCAGCAGCTTGGACAGGGCGCCGGTCTACGAGCAGTACTTC. Translation: CASSLDRAPVYEQYF.

As for this clone: The sample carries other DNA sequences with the same CDR3. The chain combines TRBV9 with TRBJ2-1; 7 nucleotides line up with TRBD1. Trimming cost V 3 bases and J 5 bases; bases outside gene matches: 2. This CDR3 contains 13 residues. Germline values: CDR1 SGDLS, CDR2 YYNGEE. Here the CDR3 reads CASSEQGDNEQFF. In DNA, the CDR3 is TGTGCCAGCAGCGAGCAGGGGGACAATGAGCAGTTCTTC.

This chain uses TRBV18 with TRBJ2-2; D unclear. V lost 6 bases and J 1 base, leaving 9 bases between the germline ends. The V gene's germline CDR1 is KGHSH and CDR2 LQKENI. This CDR3 has 14 residues. The CDR3 DNA reads TGTGCCAGCTCGTCCTCTTTGAACACCGGGGAGCTGTTTTTT. As protein: CASSSSLNTGELFF.